This T cell receptor beta chain was sequenced for a study of cytomegalovirus exposure and HLA in healthy donors. Study-level information: The Caucasian-associated ancestry cluster held over 80% of a few hundred genotyped donors. General observations from the study: A highly shared variant cluster was judged a likely technical artifact.

This CDR3 region has 14 residues. In germline, CDR1 is SGHRS, CDR2 YFSETQ. Trimming pared 5 bases from V and 5 bases from J, leaving 13 bases between. Regarding this clone: Its antigen is unknown.

The PCR had 60 Vbeta and 13 Jbeta primers. Source study methods: In a later analysis, 8.5 million to 14 million of around 75 million unique beta chains occurred in at least two donors. The protocol was immunoSEQ multiplex PCR, while the TCRdb copy is restricted to in-frame clones and leaves out a portion. V and J calls and clone size follow that table, whereas D and trimming were derived from the DNA. The data show about 200,000 clones, and the top ten clones hold about 1%. V gene TRBV5-1 combines with J gene TRBJ2-2; TRBD1 might be the D (6 bases). This receptor was identified in a young woman in good health and CMV-seropositive. Sequenced: PBMCs. Written as DNA, the CDR3 is TGCGCCAGCAGGGAGGCAAGGGGGACCGGGGAGCTGTTTTTT. It is translated as CASREARGTGELFF.